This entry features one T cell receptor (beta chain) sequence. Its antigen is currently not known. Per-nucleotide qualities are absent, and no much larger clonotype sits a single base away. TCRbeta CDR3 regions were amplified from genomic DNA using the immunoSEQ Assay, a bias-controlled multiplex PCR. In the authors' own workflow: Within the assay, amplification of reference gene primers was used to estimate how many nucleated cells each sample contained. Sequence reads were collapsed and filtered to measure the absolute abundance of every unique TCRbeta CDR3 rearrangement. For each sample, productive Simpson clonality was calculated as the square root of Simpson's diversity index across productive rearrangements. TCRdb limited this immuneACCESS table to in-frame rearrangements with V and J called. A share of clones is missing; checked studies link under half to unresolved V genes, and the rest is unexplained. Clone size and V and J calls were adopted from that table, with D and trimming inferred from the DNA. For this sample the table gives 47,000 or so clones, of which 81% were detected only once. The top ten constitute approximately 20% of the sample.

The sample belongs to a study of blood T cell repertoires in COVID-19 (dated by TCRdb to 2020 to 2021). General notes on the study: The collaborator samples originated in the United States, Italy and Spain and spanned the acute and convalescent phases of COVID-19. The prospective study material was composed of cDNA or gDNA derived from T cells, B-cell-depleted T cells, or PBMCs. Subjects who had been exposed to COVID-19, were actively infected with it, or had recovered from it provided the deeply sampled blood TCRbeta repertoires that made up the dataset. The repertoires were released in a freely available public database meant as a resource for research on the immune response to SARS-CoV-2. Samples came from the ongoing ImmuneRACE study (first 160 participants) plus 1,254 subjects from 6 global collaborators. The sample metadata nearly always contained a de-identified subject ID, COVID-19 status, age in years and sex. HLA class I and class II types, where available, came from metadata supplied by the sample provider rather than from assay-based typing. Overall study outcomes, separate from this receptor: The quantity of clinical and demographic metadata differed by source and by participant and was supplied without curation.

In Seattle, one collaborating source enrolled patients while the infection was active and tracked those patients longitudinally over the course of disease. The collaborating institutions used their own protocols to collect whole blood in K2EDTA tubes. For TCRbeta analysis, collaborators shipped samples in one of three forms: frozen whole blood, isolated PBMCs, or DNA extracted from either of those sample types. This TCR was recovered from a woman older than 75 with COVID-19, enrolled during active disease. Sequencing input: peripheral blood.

At the DNA level, the sequence is TGTGCCAGCTCACCGACAGGGGTCTCCTACGAGCAGTACTTC. It specifies CASSPTGVSYEQYF. Recombination joined TRBV18 with TRBJ2-7; 8 of the junction bases match TRBD1. The CDR3 sequence holds 14 residues, the cysteine and phenylalanine included. Of the read, only the CDR3 DNA is kept; its 42 bases are in frame from base 1. Clipping removes 3 bases from V and 0 bases from J, with 1 as the unmatched junction base count. The CDR1 and CDR2 encoded by the germline V gene are KGHSH and LQKENI.